Included here is one T cell receptor (beta chain) sequence, with context. Its target is unknown. This sample was included in a study of persistence of HIV-infected CD4 T cells. Study outcomes and limitations: TCR oligoclonality correlated with proviral oligoclonality in the same sorted populations.

The CDR3 has 14 amino acids. The V end was cut by 1 base, the J end by 2 bases, with 6 bases between. Germline loops: CDR1 LGHNA, CDR2 YNFKEQ. The libraries were made with immunoSEQ version 4 in survey mode. Data came from immunoSEQ multiplex PCR; TCRdb stores just in-frame clones and leaves some out. The sample gives 15,000 to 20,000 clones, approximately 80% of which show up once; 6% to 7% is in the top ten. Lysates of CMV-infected fibroblasts at around 9.1 ug/mL stimulated these cells. CD4+ T cells upregulating both CD40 ligand and CD69 were sorted as responding cells. These HIV-1-infected adults initiated suppressive ART in chronic infection. PBMCs were depleted of CD8+ T cells before stimulation. CD8-depleted PBMCs were stimulated 15 to 20 hours with anti-CD28/CD49d costimulation, CD40-blocking antibody and enfuvirtide.

The clonotype originates from an adult man with HIV who was CMV-seropositive. The chain carries TRBV4-2 and TRBJ1-3; D call uncertain. Here the sequenced sample was CD4+ T cells sorted from PBMCs after approximately 19-hour stimulation, taken from a patient who received antiretroviral therapy. CDR3 sequence reads: CASSQGKPGNTIYF. In DNA, the CDR3 is TGTGCCAGCAGCCAAGGAAAGCCTGGAAACACCATATATTTT.